The 28 T cell receptor beta chains given below trace back to one sample, sequenced in a study of blood T cell repertoires in COVID-19 (dated by TCRdb to about 2020). Library preparation was by the immunoSEQ multiplex PCR assay. TCRdb took over this immuneACCESS table, retaining in-frame rearrangements with V and J assigned. Such tables are incomplete; in checked studies, under half of the missing clones stem from an unresolved V gene, and the remainder is unexplained. The sample table lists a few hundred thousand clones, roughly 90% of them with a count of one. The ten biggest clones cover under 5% of the sample. The sample taken for sequencing was peripheral blood. Source of these receptors: a woman in her forties or fifties with active or convalescent COVID-19.

This chain connects TRBV12-5 to TRBJ2-3; 9 bases match TRBD2. Germline trimming cut 0 bases from V and 0 bases from J; bases unmatched to any gene: 4. This CDR3 is 17 amino acids long. Germline lookup yields CDR1 LGHNT and CDR2 FRNRAP. The DNA for the CDR3 is TGTGCTAGTGGTTTGGTAATCGCGGGGGGGAGCACAGATACGCAGTATTTT. Protein: CASGLVIAGGSTDTQYF.

This chain connects TRBV2 to TRBJ1-2; no reliable D call. Germline V CDR1 and CDR2: SNHLY, FYNNEI. The CDR3 covers 13 residues. The V end lost 6 bases, the J end lost 4 bases, and 12 bases lay between the germline ends. The CDR3 sequence is CASSPLATYGYTF. The CDR3 DNA is TGTGCCAGCAGCCCCCTCGCTACCTATGGCTACACCTTC.

The chain employs TRBV6-6 and TRBJ1-2; no definite D call. The V gene lost 5 bases and the J gene lost 4 bases, with 17 bases spanning the gap. The CDR3 length is 15 residues. Germline CDR1 MNHNY, CDR2 SVGAGI (reference sequence). CDR3 protein: CASSLQVEGGYGYTF. The CDR3 DNA sequence: TGTGCCAGCAGTCTTCAGGTCGAAGGAGGCTATGGCTACACCTTC.

The CDR3 nucleotides are TGTGCCAGCAGCCCCCGACTAGCGGGGGGATTCAATGAGCAGTTCTTC. Protein product: CASSPRLAGGFNEQFF. J is TRBJ2-1 and V is TRBV12-1; the listed D gene, TRBD2, was not tested against the DNA. TRBV12-1 is described as a pseudogene. The CDR3 length is 16 residues.

The genes are TRBV18 and TRBJ2-7, with D possibly matching TRBD1 (6 bases). The CDR3 is 13 amino acids. V was pared by 6 bases and J by 7 bases, with 16 bases between. Germline V lookup: CDR1 KGHSH, CDR2 LQKENI. The DNA of the CDR3 is TGTGCCAGCTCCCCTACAGGGTACGATGAGCAGTACTTC. Amino acid sequence: CASSPTGYDEQYF.

The V call is TRBV7-2, the J call TRBJ2-7, with 7 bases that match TRBD1. CDR1 is SGHTA and CDR2 is FQGNSA in the germline V gene. Trimming removed 6 bases from V and 1 base from J; junction bases left unmatched: 9. The CDR3 spans 15 residues. CDR3 nucleotide sequence: TGTGCCAGCAGATCCCGGGACAGCTTATCCTACGAGCAGTACTTC. Translated: CASRSRDSLSYEQYF.

This chain uses TRBV11-2 with TRBJ1-5, with D hard to call. Trimming left V 6 bases short and J 6 bases short, with 12 bases between. Germline V gene data show CDR1 as SGHAT and CDR2 as FQNNGV. The CDR3 extends over 13 amino acids. As DNA, the CDR3 is TGTGCCAGCAGTCCAGGCGCCCTTCAGCCCCAGCATTTT. Its protein product is CASSPGALQPQHF.

The V gene is TRBV18, the J gene TRBJ2-1, with 7 bases that match TRBD2. The CDR3 has 15 residues. Trimming took 3 bases from V and 10 from J; bases not matched to a gene: 12. Per germline, CDR1 KGHSH and CDR2 LQKENI. In DNA, the CDR3 is TGTGCCAGCTCACCTCAAACTACCGCGGGGGAAGAGCAGTTCTTC. Encoded protein: CASSPQTTAGEEQFF.

This sequence joins TRBV15 and TRBJ2-3; no clear D. This CDR3 region has 13 residues. V lost 1 base and J lost 5, with 7 bases in between. In germline, CDR1 is LNHNV, CDR2 YYDKDF (reference sequence). CDR3 DNA sequence: TGTGCCACCAGCAGAGCCCCGGGAGATACGCAGTATTTT. Translated: CATSRAPGDTQYF.

The chain combines TRBV3-1 (or the pseudogene TRBV3-2) with TRBJ1-2; no firm D call. The CDR3 runs 13 residues. Trimming removed 3 bases at V and 0 bases at J, with 5 bases between. The germline V gene has CDR1 LGHDT and CDR2 YNNKEL (reference sequence). DNA of the CDR3: TGTGCCAGCAGCCAGGGCTCTAACTATGGCTACACCTTC. This translates into CASSQGSNYGYTF.

The V call is TRBV6-6, the J call TRBJ1-3; no reliable D call. CDR3 length: 15 residues. Germline V CDR1 and CDR2: MNHNY, SVGAGI (reference sequence). V lost 0 bases, J lost 1 base, and 7 bases lay in between. The DNA for the CDR3 is TGTGCCAGCAGTTACTCTCCCCAATCTGGAAACACCATATATTTT. It yields the protein CASSYSPQSGNTIYF.

Written as DNA, the CDR3 is TGTGCCAGCAGCTTAGCGCGGTCCAGGTCGGGGTCACCCCTCCACTTT. This sequence encodes CASSLARSRSGSPLHF. V and J are TRBV7-2 and TRBJ1-6; D is unclear. The germline gives CDR1 SGHTA, CDR2 FQGNSA. The CDR3 loop spans 16 amino acids. Trimming removed 0 bases from V and 10 bases from J, with 16 bases in between.

In this sample, this clone turned up a few times. The J gene is TRBJ1-5, the V gene TRBV28; D gene ambiguous. The germline gives CDR1 MDHEN, CDR2 SYDVKM. V was pared by 7 bases and J by 4 bases, with 8 bases between. This CDR3 is built from 12 residues. CDR3 in DNA: TGTGCCAGCATGCAGGCTAATCAGCCCCAGCATTTT. The encoded protein is CASMQANQPQHF.

The rearrangement joins TRBV29-1 to TRBJ1-4; 7 bases line up with TRBD1. Trimming took 7 bases from V and 4 from J; bases not matched to a gene: 6. The germline gives CDR1 SQVTM, CDR2 ANQGSEA. This CDR3 has 13 amino acids. Written as DNA, the CDR3 is TGCAGCGCGATGGGACAGTTTAATGAAAAACTGTTTTTT. Protein product: CSAMGQFNEKLFF.

The rearrangement joins TRBV19 to TRBJ2-4; TRBD2 might be the D (5 bases). Trimming cost V 5 bases and J 8 bases, with 19 bases left between them. CDR3 length equals 15 residues. Germline loops: CDR1 LNHDA, CDR2 SQIVND (reference sequence). CDR3 residues: CASSLPNGVGHIQYF. The CDR3 nucleotides are TGTGCCAGTAGTCTCCCGAACGGGGTAGGACACATTCAGTACTTC.

The chain combines TRBV9 with TRBJ2-7; 9 bases align to TRBD1. Losses at the gene ends were 4 bases for V and 7 bases for J; bases not matched to a gene: 18. There are 17 residues in the CDR3. Per germline, CDR1 SGDLS and CDR2 YYNGEE. CDR3 nucleotide sequence: TGTGCCAGCAGCCCCGGGACAGGGCACAGGACACGGGGGGAGCAGTACTTC. Residues: CASSPGTGHRTRGEQYF.

The count of this clone is one. The chain is built from TRBV5-1 and TRBJ2-3; the match to TRBD1 covers 10 bases. This CDR3 has 17 residues. J was trimmed by 0 bases and V by 1 base; bases with no gene match: 5. Germline V gives CDR1 SGHRS, CDR2 YFSETQ. CDR3 sequence reads: CASSLTLGQGSTDTQYF. The CDR3 region has the DNA TGCGCCAGCAGCTTGACTTTGGGACAGGGGAGCACAGATACGCAGTATTTT. Full variable domain (rest looked up from reference TRBV5-1 and TRBJ2-3): KAGVTQTPRYLIKTRGQQVTLSCSPISGHRSVSWYQQTPGQGLQFLFEYFSETQRNKGNFPGRFSGRQFSNSRSEMNVSTLELGDSALYLCASSLTLGQGSTDTQYFGPGTRLTVL.

This chain uses TRBV4-3 with TRBJ1-1, with 7 bases identical to TRBD1. Germline V gives CDR1 LGHNA, CDR2 YSLEER. J was trimmed by 6 bases and V by 1 base; bases with no gene match: 8. The CDR3 contains 15 residues. The CDR3 region has the DNA TGCGCCAGCAGCCAAGGAGGCAGGGGGTCCGCTGAAGCTTTCTTT. Encoded protein: CASSQGGRGSAEAFF.

The chain joins TRBV14 to TRBJ1-1; no clear D gene. The V and J ends lost 0 bases and 6 bases respectively, with 5 bases between them. This CDR3 has 12 amino acids. Germline V gives CDR1 SGHDN, CDR2 FVKESK. The CDR3 sequence: CASSQERSEAFF. CDR3 nucleotide sequence: TGTGCCAGCAGCCAAGAGAGGTCTGAAGCTTTCTTT.

The chain joins TRBV18 to TRBJ1-2; D remains ambiguous. Trimming took off 2 bases at V and 7 bases at J, with 14 bases between the two ends. The germline V gene has CDR1 KGHSH and CDR2 LQKENI. The CDR3 has 14 residues. CDR3 sequence reads: CASSPDVGSGGYTF. CDR3 DNA sequence: TGTGCCAGCTCACCAGACGTAGGTTCGGGTGGCTACACCTTC.

Only one count was recorded for this clone. This rearrangement joins TRBV10-3 to TRBJ2-5; 7 nucleotides match TRBD2. The J segment lost 4 bases and the V segment lost 4 bases, leaving 9 bases of the junction unmatched. The CDR3 totals 15 residues. Germline V gene data show CDR1 as ENHRY and CDR2 as SYGVKD. The CDR3 bases are TGTGCCATCAGTGGCGAGGGAGGGCGTTTAGAGACCCAGTACTTC. Translation: CAISGEGGRLETQYF.

The chain is built from TRBV4-1 and TRBJ2-7; no definite D call. V lost 1 base to trimming and J lost 3 bases, with 4 bases between them. Germline V CDR1 and CDR2: MGHRA, YSYEKL. This CDR3 region has 12 residues. CDR3 protein: CASSQGNYEQYF. The CDR3 DNA reads TGCGCCAGCAGCCAAGGTAACTACGAGCAGTACTTC.

The CDR3 protein is CASTGAGEQFF. The CDR3 DNA is TGTGCCAGCACCGGAGCTGGTGAGCAGTTCTTC. The chain has TRBV19 and TRBJ2-1; no firm D call. This CDR3 has 11 amino acids. V dropped 9 bases and J dropped 9 bases, with 12 bases sitting between them. Germline CDR1 reads LNHDA; CDR2 reads SQIVND (reference sequence).

The chain is built from TRBV6-5 and TRBJ1-2; 8 bases align to TRBD1. CDR3 length equals 11 residues. Germline-derived CDR1 and CDR2 are MNHEY and SVGAGI. The trim removed 8 bases at V and 10 bases at J, leaving 6 bases unmatched. The CDR3 nucleotides are TGTGCCAGCGCGCGGGACAGGCTCTACACCTTC. Its protein product is CASARDRLYTF.

The chain combines TRBV7-8 with TRBJ2-5, with 8 bases identical to TRBD2. Looked up from germline, CDR1 is SGHVS and CDR2 is FQNEAQ. The length of the CDR3 is 15 residues. After removal of 2 bases from V and 5 bases from J, the junction contained 7 bases not matched to a gene. In DNA form, the CDR3 reads TGTGCCAGCAGCTTAAATGTTCGCGGGAGGGAGACCCAGTACTTC. Its protein is CASSLNVRGRETQYF.

This clone was seen more than once but under ten times. The chain combines TRBV28 with TRBJ1-1, with D uncertain. The V gene lost 3 bases and the J gene lost 6 bases, with 14 bases spanning the gap. The length of the CDR3 is 14 residues. Germline V gene lookup returns CDR1 MDHEN and CDR2 SYDVKM. In DNA form, the CDR3 reads TGTGCCAGCAGTTTTTTTCGAGAGGGCGCTGAAGCTTTCTTT. Its protein is CASSFFREGAEAFF. Full variable domain (missing parts from reference TRBV28 and TRBJ1-1): DVKVTQSSRYLVKRTGEKVFLECVQDMDHENMFWYRQDPGLGLRLIYFSYDVKMKEKGDIPEGYSVSREKKERFSLILESASTNQTSMYLCASSFFREGAEAFFGQGTRLTVV.

This rearrangement joins TRBV6-5 to TRBJ1-6; weak D call: TRBD1 (6 bases). Germline V gene sequence: CDR1 MNHEY, CDR2 SVGAGI. This CDR3 comprises 15 residues. V lost 6 bases and J 7 bases, leaving 16 bases between the germline ends. CDR3 loop: CASSPGGLGNSPLHF. The CDR3 region has the DNA TGTGCCAGCAGCCCGGGGGGGCTCGGGAATTCACCCCTCCACTTT.

The genes are TRBV3-1 (or the pseudogene TRBV3-2) and TRBJ1-4; perhaps TRBD1 as D (5 bases). V lost 4 bases to trimming and J lost 7 bases, with 10 bases between them. Germline V gives CDR1 LGHDT, CDR2 YNNKEL (reference sequence). This CDR3 spans 13 amino acids. The CDR3 is CASSPQGTEKLFF. CDR3 DNA sequence: TGTGCCAGCAGCCCTCAGGGAACTGAAAAACTGTTTTTT.